The 9 T cell receptor beta chains reported below all come from one sample, sequenced in a study of OX40 agonist ivuxolimab in advanced cancers. Method: immunoSEQ multiplex PCR; TCRdb's copy keeps in-frame clones and lacks some. There are 72,000 or so clones in the sample; around 90% occur only once, and about 0.9% lies in the top ten. The sequencing here drew on CD4+ or CD8+ T cells sorted from blood, taken in a trial of the OX40 agonist ivuxolimab. These receptors were obtained from an adult with an advanced solid tumor such as melanoma, head and neck, liver or kidney cancer.

This chain links TRBV5-6 with TRBJ2-1, with TRBD2 matching over 7 bases. The CDR3 contains 15 residues. Germline V gene lookup returns CDR1 SGHDT and CDR2 YYEEEE. The J segment lost 8 bases and the V segment lost 0 bases, leaving 8 bases of the junction unmatched. The chain's CDR3 is CASSLATSLLHEQFF. CDR3 DNA: TGTGCCAGCAGCTTGGCGACTAGCCTCCTACATGAGCAGTTCTTC.

The chain joins TRBV2 to TRBJ1-2, with a weak D call TRBD1 (6 bases). Germline CDR1 is SNHLY and CDR2 is FYNNEI. The CDR3 covers 16 residues. Trimming shortened V by 8 bases and J by 1 base, and 20 bases separated the two germline ends. Here the CDR3 reads CASVLGGPGGNYGYTF. CDR3 nucleotides: TGTGCCAGCGTGCTTGGGGGGCCGGGAGGTAACTATGGCTACACCTTC.

The chain is built from TRBV5-1 and TRBJ2-3, with D uncertain. Trimming pared 4 bases from V and 5 bases from J, leaving 8 bases between. The CDR3 runs to 12 residues. Germline V lookup: CDR1 SGHRS, CDR2 YFSETQ. This CDR3 is CASSPPGDTQYF. CDR3 DNA sequence: TGCGCCAGCAGCCCACCCGGAGATACGCAGTATTTT.

The chain recombines TRBV7-2 with TRBJ2-3; 7 bases agree with TRBD2. Germline loops: CDR1 SGHTA, CDR2 FQGNSA. J was trimmed by 2 bases and V by 5 bases; bases with no gene match: 10. CDR3 length: 16 amino acids. CDR3 residues: CASSPRAGSTTDTQYF. For the CDR3, the DNA is TGTGCCAGCAGCCCCCGAGCGGGATCAACCACAGATACGCAGTATTTT.

The chain combines TRBV6-5 with TRBJ1-3; 8 bases align to TRBD1. V lost 0 bases and J lost 8; bases outside the gene matches: 9. Germline V gives CDR1 MNHEY, CDR2 SVGAGI. The CDR3 spans 16 residues. The DNA of the CDR3 is TGTGCCAGCAGTTACTCCCTGACAGGGGAAGGTTACACCATATATTTT. It codes for CASSYSLTGEGYTIYF.

This chain joins TRBV2 and TRBJ2-3; 8 bases fit TRBD2. The V and J ends lost 7 bases and 0 bases, in that order; junction bases with no gene match: 12. CDR1 and CDR2 from the germline V gene are SNHLY and FYNNEI. The CDR3 spans 17 residues. The DNA of the CDR3 is TGTGCCAGCACCCCGAGGTCGGTAGCGGGAAGCACAGATACGCAGTATTTT. As protein: CASTPRSVAGSTDTQYF.

The genes are TRBV2 and TRBJ1-2; maybe TRBD1 (6 bases). The germline V gene has CDR1 SNHLY and CDR2 FYNNEI. The germline V and J ends were trimmed by 6 bases and 4 bases, with 12 bases remaining between them. CDR3 size: 13 residues. In DNA form, the CDR3 reads TGTGCCAGCAGCCGACAGGACATCTATGGCTACACCTTC. This gives the protein CASSRQDIYGYTF.

The chain is built from TRBV7-2 and TRBJ1-6; D is uncertain. The CDR3 is 15 amino acids. CDR1 and CDR2 from the germline V gene are SGHTA and FQGNSA. Trimming removed 0 bases at V and 7 bases at J, with 10 bases between. The CDR3 protein is CASSLAYGVNSPLHF. Here the CDR3 DNA reads TGTGCCAGCAGCTTAGCGTACGGGGTGAATTCACCCCTCCACTTT.

The gene calls are TRBV7-2 and TRBJ2-5; 11 positions agree with TRBD2. CDR3 length: 15 amino acids. From germline, CDR1 is SGHTA and CDR2 FQGNSA. V lost 8 bases and J lost 3; bases outside the gene matches: 8. The CDR3 nucleotides read TGTGCCAGCGCGTGGGCTAGCGGGAGGAAAGAGACCCAGTACTTC. Residues: CASAWASGRKETQYF.